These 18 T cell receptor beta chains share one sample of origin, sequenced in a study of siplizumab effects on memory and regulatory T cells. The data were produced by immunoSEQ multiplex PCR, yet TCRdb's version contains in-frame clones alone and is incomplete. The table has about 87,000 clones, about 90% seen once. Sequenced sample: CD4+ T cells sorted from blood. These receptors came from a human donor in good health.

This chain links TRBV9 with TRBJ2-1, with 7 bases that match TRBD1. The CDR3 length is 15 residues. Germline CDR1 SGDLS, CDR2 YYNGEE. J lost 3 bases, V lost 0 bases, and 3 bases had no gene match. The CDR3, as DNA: TGTGCCAGCAGCGTAGGAGGGGGCGGCTACAATGAGCAGTTCTTC. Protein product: CASSVGGGGYNEQFF.

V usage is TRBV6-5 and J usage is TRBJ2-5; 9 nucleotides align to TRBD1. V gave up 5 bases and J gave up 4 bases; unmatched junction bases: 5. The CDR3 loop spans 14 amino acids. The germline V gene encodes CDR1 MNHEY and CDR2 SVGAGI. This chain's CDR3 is CASSPGQGRETQYF. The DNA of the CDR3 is TGTGCCAGCAGTCCAGGACAGGGGAGAGAGACCCAGTACTTC.

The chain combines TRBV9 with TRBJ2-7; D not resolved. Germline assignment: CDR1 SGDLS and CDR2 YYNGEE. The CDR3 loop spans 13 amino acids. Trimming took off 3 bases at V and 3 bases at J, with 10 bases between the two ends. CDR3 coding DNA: TGTGCCAGCAGCGAGAGCTCGGGCTACGAGCAGTACTTC. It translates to CASSESSGYEQYF.

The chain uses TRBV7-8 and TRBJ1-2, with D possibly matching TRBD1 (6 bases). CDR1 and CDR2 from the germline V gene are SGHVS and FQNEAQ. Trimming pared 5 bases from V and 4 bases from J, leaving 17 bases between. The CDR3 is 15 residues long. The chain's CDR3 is CASSLRTAPSYGYTF. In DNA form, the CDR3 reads TGTGCCAGCAGCCTAAGGACAGCGCCTTCCTATGGCTACACCTTC.

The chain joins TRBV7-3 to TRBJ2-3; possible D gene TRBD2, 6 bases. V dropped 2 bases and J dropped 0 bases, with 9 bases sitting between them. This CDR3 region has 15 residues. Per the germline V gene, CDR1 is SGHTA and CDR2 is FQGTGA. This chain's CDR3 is CASSLLAQSTDTQYF. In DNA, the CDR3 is TGTGCCAGCAGCTTACTAGCGCAAAGCACAGATACGCAGTATTTT.

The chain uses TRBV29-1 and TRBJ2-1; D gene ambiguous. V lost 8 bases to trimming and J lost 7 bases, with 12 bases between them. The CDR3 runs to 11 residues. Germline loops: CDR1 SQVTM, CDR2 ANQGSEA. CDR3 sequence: CSSQSENEQFF. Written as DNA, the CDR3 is TGCAGCTCCCAATCAGAAAATGAGCAGTTCTTC.

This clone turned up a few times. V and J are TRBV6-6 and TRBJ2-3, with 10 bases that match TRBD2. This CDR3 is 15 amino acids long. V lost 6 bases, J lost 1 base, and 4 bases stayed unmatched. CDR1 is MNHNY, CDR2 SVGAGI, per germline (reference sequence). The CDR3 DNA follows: TGTGCCAGCAGGAGCGGGAGGGCCGGCACAGATACGCAGTATTTT. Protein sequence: CASRSGRAGTDTQYF.

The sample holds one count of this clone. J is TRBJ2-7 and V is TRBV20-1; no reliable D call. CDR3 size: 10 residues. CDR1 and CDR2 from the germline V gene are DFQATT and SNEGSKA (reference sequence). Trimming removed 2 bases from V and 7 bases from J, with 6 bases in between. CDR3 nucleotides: TGCAGTGCTAGAAGCTCGGAGCAGTACTTC. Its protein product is CSARSSEQYF.

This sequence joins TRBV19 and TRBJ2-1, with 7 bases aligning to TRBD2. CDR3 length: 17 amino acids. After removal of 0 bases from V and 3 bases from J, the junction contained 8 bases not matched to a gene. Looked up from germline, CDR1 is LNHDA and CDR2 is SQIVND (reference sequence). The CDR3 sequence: CASSIDMSGTLYNEQFF. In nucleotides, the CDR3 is TGTGCCAGTAGTATAGATATGAGCGGGACTCTCTACAATGAGCAGTTCTTC.

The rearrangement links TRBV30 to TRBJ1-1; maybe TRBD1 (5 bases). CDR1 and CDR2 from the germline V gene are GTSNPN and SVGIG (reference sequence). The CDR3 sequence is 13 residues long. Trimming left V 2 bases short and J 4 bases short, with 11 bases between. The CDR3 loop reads CAWSRGEGTEAFF. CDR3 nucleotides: TGTGCCTGGAGTAGGGGCGAAGGCACTGAAGCTTTCTTT.

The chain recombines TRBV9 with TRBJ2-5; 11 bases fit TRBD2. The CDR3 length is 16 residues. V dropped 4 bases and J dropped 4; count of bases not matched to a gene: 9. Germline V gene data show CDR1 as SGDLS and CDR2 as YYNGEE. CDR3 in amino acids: CASSPGTSGGVETQYF. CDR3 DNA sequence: TGTGCCAGCAGCCCCGGGACTAGCGGAGGGGTAGAGACCCAGTACTTC.

CDR3 residues: CAWSAPGGSFYEQYF. The CDR3 DNA is TGTGCCTGGAGTGCCCCAGGGGGCAGCTTCTACGAGCAGTACTTC. The rearrangement uses TRBV30 and TRBJ2-7; 8 positions match TRBD1. The V gene's germline CDR1 is GTSNPN and CDR2 SVGIG (reference sequence). This CDR3 has 15 amino acids. With 1 base clipped from V and 3 bases from J, the junction kept 8 bases outside the gene matches.

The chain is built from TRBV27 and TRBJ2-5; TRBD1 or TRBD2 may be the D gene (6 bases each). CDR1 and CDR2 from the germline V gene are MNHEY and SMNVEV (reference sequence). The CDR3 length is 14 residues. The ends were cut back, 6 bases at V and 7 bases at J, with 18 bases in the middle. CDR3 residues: CASSGVVQGGTQYF. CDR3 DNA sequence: TGTGCCAGCAGCGGGGTGGTACAGGGAGGGACCCAGTACTTC.

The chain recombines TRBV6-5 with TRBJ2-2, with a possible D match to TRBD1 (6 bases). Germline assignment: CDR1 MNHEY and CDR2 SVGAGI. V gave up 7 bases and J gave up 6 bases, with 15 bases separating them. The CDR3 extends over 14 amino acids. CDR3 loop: CASKYSTGPGELFF. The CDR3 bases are TGTGCCAGCAAATATTCAACAGGGCCCGGGGAGCTGTTTTTT.

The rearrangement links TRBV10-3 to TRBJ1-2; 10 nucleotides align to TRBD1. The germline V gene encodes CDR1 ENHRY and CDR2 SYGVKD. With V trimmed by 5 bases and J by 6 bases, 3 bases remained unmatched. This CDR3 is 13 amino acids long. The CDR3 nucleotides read TGTGCCATCAGTACCGGGACAGGGGATGGCTACACCTTC. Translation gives CAISTGTGDGYTF.

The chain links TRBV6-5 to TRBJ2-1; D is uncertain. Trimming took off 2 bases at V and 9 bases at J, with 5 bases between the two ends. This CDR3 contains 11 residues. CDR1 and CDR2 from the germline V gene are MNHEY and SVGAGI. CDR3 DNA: TGTGCCAGCAGTTACATCGGTGAGCAGTTCTTC. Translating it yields CASSYIGEQFF.

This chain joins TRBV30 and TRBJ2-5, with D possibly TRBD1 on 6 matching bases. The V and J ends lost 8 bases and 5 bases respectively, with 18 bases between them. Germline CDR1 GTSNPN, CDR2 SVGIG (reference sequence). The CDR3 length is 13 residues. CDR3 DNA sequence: TGTGCCCGATCTAACAGGGTCGGGGAGACCCAGTACTTC. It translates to CARSNRVGETQYF.

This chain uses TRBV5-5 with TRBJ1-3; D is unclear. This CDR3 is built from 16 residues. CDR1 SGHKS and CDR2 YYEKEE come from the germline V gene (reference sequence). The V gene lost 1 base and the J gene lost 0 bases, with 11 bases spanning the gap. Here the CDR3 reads CASSLFPGSSGNTIYF. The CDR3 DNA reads TGTGCCAGCAGCTTGTTCCCAGGATCCTCTGGAAACACCATATATTTT.